This record concerns one TCR beta chain sequence. The target antigen is unknown. V was cut by 2 bases and J by 0 bases, with 11 bases left in between. The CDR3 has 16 residues. Germline V gene data show CDR1 as SGHKS and CDR2 as YYEKEE (reference sequence). One entry per CDR3 protein, called by TCRdb with MiXCR from the RT-PCR reads. The table records hundreds of thousands of distinct CDR3 sequences, 12% to 15% of them present only once. These data come from a study of response to subunit inactivated influenza vaccine. Overall study results and limits: Authors suggested each seasonal flu vaccination may recruit only limited numbers of new T cells.

Source: PBMCs from blood, taken around 14 days before vaccination. The chain has TRBV5-5 and TRBJ2-2; D not resolved. The sequence was obtained from a man in his fifties or sixties who received an inactivated influenza vaccine. The DNA for the CDR3 is TGTGCCAGCAGCTTAAGGGCGTTTTCGAACACCGGGGAGCTGTTTTTT. It is translated as CASSLRAFSNTGELFF.